The 30 T cell receptor beta chains listed next were all sequenced from one sample in a study of T-cell memory formation after mild COVID-19. TCRdb passed the 5' RACE reads through MiXCR, listing each CDR3 protein once. This sample has roughly 250,000 distinct CDR3 sequences, with approximately 16% found just once. Material: PBMCs or a T cell subset sorted from them (not recorded which). These receptors were collected from a man younger than 30 who had mild COVID-19 (a few samples of this study predate the infection). Cell type and time point are not known.

J is TRBJ1-1 and V is TRBV30, with D unresolved. This CDR3 is built from 14 residues. Looked up from germline, CDR1 is GTSNPN and CDR2 is SVGIG (reference sequence). V lost 5 bases, J lost 0 bases, and 13 bases lay in between. CDR3 sequence: CAWGRVWMNTEAFF. CDR3 in DNA: TGTGCCTGGGGGCGGGTTTGGATGAACACTGAAGCTTTCTTT.

This clonotype has more than one count but fewer than ten. This chain links TRBV5-1 with TRBJ2-1; 12 bases are a match to TRBD2. V trimming: 4 bases; J trimming: 2 bases; junction bases outside the gene matches: 4. This CDR3 has 16 amino acids. Germline loops: CDR1 SGHRS, CDR2 YFSETQ. CDR3 nucleotide sequence: TGCGCCAGCAGCCCGACTAGCGGGGGCACCTACAATGAGCAGTTCTTC. Its translation is CASSPTSGGTYNEQFF.

V usage is TRBV4-1 and J usage is TRBJ2-6, with D perhaps TRBD1 or TRBD2 (5 bases each). Germline CDR1 MGHRA, CDR2 YSYEKL. This CDR3 is 18 amino acids long. The V gene lost 4 bases and the J gene lost 0 bases, with 16 bases spanning the gap. CDR3 in amino acids: CASSRKPGRVSGANVLTF. CDR3 bases: TGCGCCAGCAGCCGGAAGCCGGGACGGGTCTCTGGGGCCAACGTCCTGACTTTC.

This clonotype has a handful of counts. This chain links TRBV6-6 with TRBJ1-2, with a possible D match to TRBD1 (6 bases). This CDR3 comprises 14 residues. Germline lookup yields CDR1 MNHNY and CDR2 SVGAGI (reference sequence). V lost 5 bases, J lost 1 base, and 11 bases lay in between. CDR3 DNA sequence: TGTGCCAGCAGTCTCGACAGGAGTAACTATGGCTACACCTTC. As protein: CASSLDRSNYGYTF.

The chain links TRBV10-3 to TRBJ1-1, with D uncertain. The CDR3 has 13 residues. Trimming stripped 0 bases from V and 1 base from J, with 3 bases between. The germline V gene encodes CDR1 ENHRY and CDR2 SYGVKD. In nucleotides, the CDR3 is TGTGCCATCAGTGAGTCAAAGAACACTGAAGCTTTCTTT. As protein: CAISESKNTEAFF.

This clonotype showed up many times. This chain joins TRBV6-2 or TRBV6-3 and TRBJ2-2; the D is unclear. The CDR3 sequence is 13 residues long. Germline CDR1 reads MNHEY; CDR2 reads SVGEGT. Trimming stripped 3 bases from V and 6 bases from J, with 8 bases between. The CDR3 loop reads CASSYSRPGELFF. The CDR3, as DNA: TGTGCCAGCAGTTATTCTCGGCCCGGGGAGCTGTTTTTT.

The genes are TRBV10-3 and TRBJ2-3; TRBD2 matches at 15 bases. This CDR3 region has 16 residues. Germline V gives CDR1 ENHRY, CDR2 SYGVKD. The trim removed 6 bases at V and 5 bases at J, leaving 6 bases unmatched. The CDR3 DNA reads as TGTGCCATCAGCCGGACTAGCGGGGGGGCGGGAGATACGCAGTATTTT. This codes for CAISRTSGGAGDTQYF.

This clonotype was seen a few times. The chain joins TRBV7-8 to TRBJ2-2; perhaps TRBD1 as D (5 bases). With 4 bases removed from V and 6 bases from J, the gap between germline ends came to 12 bases. The CDR3 runs 14 residues. Germline V lookup: CDR1 SGHVS, CDR2 FQNEAQ. The CDR3 spells CASSYRQTPGELFF. In DNA, the CDR3 is TGTGCCAGCAGCTATCGACAGACTCCCGGGGAGCTGTTTTTT.

In its sample, this clonotype was seen a few times. The V call is TRBV7-3, the J call TRBJ1-1, with 9 bases matching TRBD1. This CDR3 region has 14 residues. The trim removed 5 bases at V and 5 bases at J, leaving 6 bases unmatched. Germline V CDR1 and CDR2: SGHTA, FQGTGA. CDR3 protein: CASSPQGAGTEAFF. CDR3 coding DNA: TGTGCCAGCAGCCCACAGGGGGCCGGAACTGAAGCTTTCTTT.

The gene calls are TRBV6-5 and TRBJ2-4; maybe TRBD1 (6 bases). The germline CDR1 and CDR2 sequences are MNHEY and SVGAGI. Trimming took off 0 bases at V and 7 bases at J, with 10 bases between the two ends. The CDR3 covers 14 residues. CDR3 in DNA: TGTGCCAGCAGTTACTCTCCCCAGGGGAACATTCAGTACTTC. It encodes CASSYSPQGNIQYF.

The chain couples TRBV18 to TRBJ2-1, with 7 bases identical to TRBD1. The V gene's germline CDR1 is KGHSH and CDR2 LQKENI. The length of the CDR3 is 14 residues. Trimming removed 5 bases from V and 6 bases from J; junction bases left unmatched: 7. CDR3 sequence: CASSGDRQANEQFF. The CDR3 DNA reads as TGTGCCAGCTCAGGGGACAGACAGGCCAATGAGCAGTTCTTC.

In this sample, this clonotype turned up a few times. V gene TRBV6-4 combines with J gene TRBJ2-7; 8 positions match TRBD1. The CDR3 contains 14 residues. Unmatched junction bases numbered 6, after V lost 6 bases and J lost 2 bases. Per germline, CDR1 MRHNA and CDR2 SNTAGT. The CDR3 is CASRGGQAAYEQYF. In DNA form, the CDR3 reads TGTGCCAGCAGGGGGGGACAGGCCGCCTACGAGCAGTACTTC.

The V call is TRBV15, the J call TRBJ2-7; TRBD2 might be the D (7 bases). V was clipped by 1 base and J by 5 bases, with 15 bases between them. The CDR3 contains 15 residues. Germline V CDR1 and CDR2: LNHNV, YYDKDF (reference sequence). As DNA, the CDR3 is TGTGCCACCAGCAGAGGAGGCAGGGGAGGGCACGAGCAGTACGTC. As protein: CATSRGGRGGHEQYV.

This clonotype was counted between two and nine times. The chain links TRBV7-3 to TRBJ2-3; D may be TRBD2 (7 bases). The CDR3 consists of 15 residues. Looked up from germline, CDR1 is SGHTA and CDR2 is FQGTGA. The V end was cut by 5 bases, the J end by 6 bases, with 18 bases between. CDR3 residues: CASSQGGTTFDTQYF. CDR3 bases: TGTGCCAGCAGCCAAGGGGGGACTACCTTTGATACGCAGTATTTT.

This clonotype is a singleton in its sample. The gene calls are TRBV28 and TRBJ1-2; 9 nucleotides line up with TRBD1. The CDR3 has 14 residues. Germline assignment: CDR1 MDHEN and CDR2 SYDVKM. Unmatched junction bases numbered 4, after V lost 5 bases and J lost 3 bases. The CDR3 spells CASSGTGRDYGYTF. The CDR3 DNA follows: TGTGCCAGCAGTGGGACAGGGAGGGACTATGGCTACACCTTC.

Only a few counts were recorded for this clonotype. The V and J genes are TRBV5-1 and TRBJ2-3, with 9 bases that match TRBD2. CDR1 and CDR2 from the germline V gene are SGHRS and YFSETQ. This CDR3 contains 16 residues. V gave up 0 bases and J gave up 5 bases; unmatched junction bases: 7. The CDR3 here is CASSLEPSGVRDTQYF. The CDR3 nucleotides read TGCGCCAGCAGCTTGGAGCCTAGCGGGGTAAGAGATACGCAGTATTTT.

A few counts support this clonotype. The V gene is TRBV30, the J gene TRBJ1-1; TRBD1 matches at 9 bases. In germline, CDR1 is GTSNPN, CDR2 SVGIG (reference sequence). After removal of 2 bases from V and 5 bases from J, the junction contained 6 bases not matched to a gene. The CDR3 length is 14 residues. The chain's CDR3 is CAWSRGQGDTEAFF. CDR3 sequence (DNA): TGTGCCTGGAGTAGGGGACAGGGTGATACTGAAGCTTTCTTT.

The rearrangement links TRBV10-3 to TRBJ1-2; 9 nucleotides match TRBD1. The CDR3 sequence is 12 residues long. Germline V gene sequence: CDR1 ENHRY, CDR2 SYGVKD. Unmatched junction bases numbered 6, after V lost 8 bases and J lost 8 bases. The CDR3 DNA reads TGTGCCATCTCGGGACAGGGAGGAGGCTACACCTTC. This codes for CAISGQGGGYTF.

This clonotype was detected only a few times. CDR3 nucleotides: TGCGCCAGCGGACAGGGCCGCACAGATACGCAGTATTTT. It encodes CASGQGRTDTQYF. This chain uses TRBV10-2 with TRBJ2-3; 8 bases match TRBD1. This CDR3 contains 13 residues. The germline CDR1 and CDR2 sequences are WSHSY and SAAADI. Losses at the gene ends were 8 bases for V and 1 base for J; bases not matched to a gene: 2.

There are a few counts of this clonotype. The genes are TRBV10-3 and TRBJ2-3; D gene ambiguous. Germline V gene data show CDR1 as ENHRY and CDR2 as SYGVKD. V lost 2 bases, J lost 0 bases, and 18 bases lay in between. The CDR3 runs 18 residues. The CDR3 spells CAISELAPIGSSTDTQYF. The CDR3 DNA follows: TGTGCCATCAGTGAGCTGGCCCCAATTGGTTCAAGCACAGATACGCAGTATTTT.

This clonotype was detected a few times. The CDR3 loop reads CASSYRGYGYTF. The CDR3 region has the DNA TGTGCCAGCAGTTACCGGGGGTATGGCTACACCTTC. The chain uses TRBV6-5 and TRBJ1-2; possible D gene TRBD1, 5 bases. Germline V lookup: CDR1 MNHEY, CDR2 SVGAGI. Trimming shortened V by 2 bases and J by 5 bases, and 6 bases separated the two germline ends. The CDR3 is 12 amino acids.

This clonotype was observed at least ten times. The chain is built from TRBV12-3 or TRBV12-4 and TRBJ1-5, with D possibly being TRBD1 (5 bases). Trimming stripped 2 bases from V and 0 bases from J, with 14 bases between. The CDR3 has 17 residues. CDR3 protein: CASSLRGIGSSNQPQHF. As DNA, the CDR3 is TGTGCCAGCAGTTTAAGGGGAATCGGGAGTAGCAATCAGCCCCAGCATTTT.

This clonotype was detected a few times. The chain carries TRBV4-3 and TRBJ1-3; TRBD1 agrees at 10 bases. CDR3 length: 15 amino acids. The J segment lost 2 bases and the V segment lost 4 bases, leaving 2 bases of the junction unmatched. CDR1 and CDR2 (germline): LGHNA, YSLEER. The CDR3 here is CASSLGTGAGNTIYF. The CDR3 coding sequence is TGCGCCAGCAGCCTGGGGACAGGGGCTGGAAACACCATATATTTT.

This chain joins TRBV28 and TRBJ1-5; D gene unclear. The germline V gene encodes CDR1 MDHEN and CDR2 SYDVKM. The germline V and J ends were trimmed by 8 bases and 5 bases, with 16 bases remaining between them. CDR3 length: 14 residues. CDR3 amino acids: CASLAGWVYQPQHF. CDR3 in DNA: TGTGCCAGCCTCGCCGGGTGGGTATATCAGCCCCAGCATTTT.

This clonotype has just a few counts. The V gene is TRBV29-1, the J gene TRBJ1-1, with 8 bases fitting TRBD1. The CDR3 contains 13 residues. Trimming cost V 1 base and J 3 bases; bases outside gene matches: 1. CDR1 and CDR2 (germline): SQVTM, ANQGSEA. The CDR3 loop reads CSVEAQGDTEAFF. In nucleotides, the CDR3 is TGCAGCGTTGAAGCACAGGGGGACACTGAAGCTTTCTTT.

This clonotype was counted a single time. The V call is TRBV20-1, the J call TRBJ1-1; 10 bases match TRBD1. J gave up 3 bases and V 6 bases, and 10 bases lay outside the gene matches. The length of the CDR3 is 15 residues. CDR1 and CDR2 from the germline V gene are DFQATT and SNEGSKA (reference sequence). The CDR3 bases are TGCAGTGCCCTAATTGGAGGGACAGGGGACACTGAAGCTTTCTTT. Amino acid sequence: CSALIGGTGDTEAFF.

The CDR3 loop is CASSPGRAGGYGYTF. In nucleotides, the CDR3 is TGTGCCAGCAGCCCCGGCAGGGCCGGGGGCTATGGCTACACCTTC. V usage is TRBV5-6 and J usage is TRBJ1-2, with D possibly TRBD1 on 5 matching bases. Trimming stripped 4 bases from V and 4 bases from J, with 17 bases between. CDR1 and CDR2 (germline): SGHDT, YYEEEE. The CDR3 is 15 residues long. The variable domain in full, with the rest retrieved from reference TRBV5-6 and TRBJ1-2, is DAGVTQSPTHLIKTRGQQVTLRCSPKSGHDTVSWYQQALGQGPQFIFQYYEEEERQRGNFPDRFSGHQFPNYSSELNVNALLLGDSALYLCASSPGRAGGYGYTFGSGTRLTVV.

This clonotype has only a few counts. This rearrangement joins TRBV7-6 to TRBJ1-1, with a weak D call TRBD1 (5 bases). Germline CDR1 reads SGHVS; CDR2 reads FNYEAQ. The V end lost 4 bases, the J end lost 10 bases, and 13 bases lay between the germline ends. The CDR3 length is 12 residues. The CDR3 sequence is CASSSFDSTAFF. The CDR3 DNA reads TGTGCCAGCAGCTCGTTCGACAGTACAGCTTTCTTT. The complete variable domain, with remaining parts taken from reference TRBV7-6 and TRBJ1-1, reads GAGVSQSPRYKVTKRGQDVALRCDPISGHVSLYWYRQALGQGPEFLTYFNYEAQQDKSGLPNDRFSAERPEGSISTLTIQRTEQRDSAMYRCASSSFDSTAFFGQGTRLTVV.

The chain employs TRBV3-1 and TRBJ2-3, with TRBD2 matching 7 bases. J gave up 0 bases and V 1 base, and 7 bases lay outside the gene matches. Germline-derived CDR1 and CDR2 are LGHDT and YNNKEL (reference sequence). The CDR3 totals 17 residues. The CDR3 here is CASSQGGAAGSTDTQYF. The CDR3 region has the DNA TGTGCCAGCAGCCAAGGAGGGGCAGCGGGGAGCACAGATACGCAGTATTTT.

This clonotype was found a few times. The chain recombines TRBV18 with TRBJ1-3; no clear D gene. The V end was cut by 4 bases, the J end by 0 bases, with 13 bases between. Per the germline V gene, CDR1 is KGHSH and CDR2 is LQKENI. This CDR3 contains 16 residues. The CDR3: CASSLQQIDSGNTIYF. CDR3 in DNA: TGTGCCAGCTCACTACAACAGATAGACTCTGGAAACACCATATATTTT.